Shown below are 11 T cell receptor beta chains from a single sample sequenced in a study of blood T cell repertoires in COVID-19. Clones were sequenced by immunoSEQ multiplex PCR, and TCRdb holds only the in-frame ones, with some missing. The sample records hundreds of thousands of clones, around 82% being singletons. Input material: peripheral blood. These receptors were taken from a woman in her forties with active or convalescent COVID-19.

This rearrangement joins TRBV12-5 to TRBJ1-4; 7 nucleotides align to TRBD1. With 7 bases clipped from V and 6 bases from J, the junction kept 2 bases outside the gene matches. CDR1 is LGHNT and CDR2 is FRNRAP in the germline V gene. The CDR3 length is 12 residues. The CDR3 coding sequence is TGTGCTAGTGAGGGGGCGGATGAAAAACTGTTTTTT. It encodes CASEGADEKLFF.

This chain uses TRBV25-1 with TRBJ2-1, with 9 bases matching TRBD1. Germline V gene data show CDR1 as MGHDK and CDR2 as SYGVNS. The CDR3 length is 17 residues. Losses at the gene ends were 6 bases for V and 1 base for J; bases not matched to a gene: 10. CDR3 sequence reads: CASSGNRGLTSYNEQFF. CDR3 nucleotides: TGTGCCAGCAGCGGAAACAGGGGGCTAACATCCTACAATGAGCAGTTCTTC.

This rearrangement joins TRBV7-2 to TRBJ1-4; D not resolved. Trimming left V 2 bases short and J 3 bases short, with 7 bases between. Germline V gene data show CDR1 as SGHTA and CDR2 as FQGNSA. The CDR3 totals 14 residues. The CDR3 coding sequence is TGTGCCAGCAGCTTAAAGAGGTCTAATGAAAAACTGTTTTTT. Translated: CASSLKRSNEKLFF.

V gene TRBV5-5 combines with J gene TRBJ2-7, with 8 bases that match TRBD1. Germline loops: CDR1 SGHKS, CDR2 YYEKEE (reference sequence). CDR3 length equals 16 residues. Trimming cost V 0 bases and J 7 bases; bases outside gene matches: 12. Here the CDR3 reads CASSLVPQGASWEQYF. The CDR3 nucleotides are TGTGCCAGCAGCTTGGTTCCCCAGGGGGCGTCATGGGAGCAGTACTTC.

The chain combines TRBV19 with TRBJ2-7; maybe TRBD1 (6 bases). This CDR3 region has 14 residues. In germline, CDR1 is LNHDA, CDR2 SQIVND (reference sequence). Trimming left V 9 bases short and J 0 bases short, with 15 bases between. The CDR3, as DNA: TGTGCCAGCACCCCGAGGGGGAGCTCCTACGAGCAGTACTTC. Its translation is CASTPRGSSYEQYF.

This chain joins TRBV7-3 and TRBJ2-3; TRBD1 agrees at 7 bases. The junction had 11 bases not matched to a gene; V was cut back by 5 bases and J by 0 bases. Germline V lookup: CDR1 SGHTA, CDR2 FQGTGA. The CDR3 runs 17 residues. The CDR3 loop is CASSPSKDRFSTDTQYF. The CDR3 DNA follows: TGTGCCAGCAGCCCATCCAAGGACAGGTTTAGCACAGATACGCAGTATTTT.

This clone was recorded a few times. The V and J genes are TRBV5-1 and TRBJ1-1, with TRBD1 matching 8 bases. The CDR3 consists of 13 residues. Looked up from germline, CDR1 is SGHRS and CDR2 is YFSETQ. V was pared by 4 bases and J by 4 bases, with 3 bases of the junction left unmatched. The CDR3 loop reads CASSRDRGTEAFF. The CDR3 bases are TGCGCCAGCAGCAGAGACAGGGGCACTGAAGCTTTCTTT.

This rearrangement joins TRBV6-5 to TRBJ1-6, with 9 positions matching TRBD1. J was trimmed by 9 bases and V by 0 bases; bases with no gene match: 6. CDR1 is MNHEY, CDR2 SVGAGI, per germline. The CDR3 loop spans 16 amino acids. CDR3 region: CASSYSETGGGSPLHF. DNA of the CDR3: TGTGCCAGCAGTTACTCGGAGACAGGGGGAGGTTCACCCCTCCACTTT.

V usage is TRBV27 and J usage is TRBJ1-5; D is ambiguous. The CDR3 loop spans 14 amino acids. The germline CDR1 and CDR2 sequences are MNHEY and SMNVEV (reference sequence). V dropped 5 bases and J dropped 4 bases, with 12 bases sitting between them. The CDR3 DNA follows: TGTGCCAGCAGTACACAAACGGGGAATCAGCCCCAGCATTTT. It encodes CASSTQTGNQPQHF.

The chain carries TRBV19 and TRBJ1-1; 7 bases are shared with TRBD1. Germline assignment: CDR1 LNHDA and CDR2 SQIVND (reference sequence). V trimming: 5 bases; J trimming: 0 bases; junction bases outside the gene matches: 12. The CDR3 spans 17 residues. CDR3 sequence (DNA): TGTGCCAGTAGTGGAGGACAGGTAATTGCGATGAACACTGAAGCTTTCTTT. This translates into CASSGGQVIAMNTEAFF.

In its sample, this clone was seen a few times. CDR3 sequence reads: CASSYSVGEDYEQYF. CDR3 bases: TGTGCCAGCAGTTACTCAGTGGGAGAGGACTACGAGCAGTACTTC. The chain joins TRBV6-5 to TRBJ2-7; tentative D call: TRBD2 (5 bases). Germline assignment: CDR1 MNHEY and CDR2 SVGAGI. The length of the CDR3 is 15 residues. Trimming cost V 0 bases and J 3 bases, with 12 bases left between them.